The subject of this entry is one T cell receptor (beta chain). Its antigen specificity is not known. The sample holds no much larger clone one base away, and base qualities are not on file. Synthetic TCR analog templates were spiked into each PCR so that absolute template abundance could be estimated from read counts. TCRbeta CDR3 regions were amplified from genomic DNA with bias-controlled V and J gene primers using the immunoSEQ assay. Rearranged TCRbeta segments were sequenced at approximately 20X coverage. The authors' analysis ran thus. Clustering was used to correct sequencing errors, and CDR3s were annotated against IMGT so that V, D and J genes could be assigned. Downstream analyses used only productive TCRbeta rearrangements, leaving out any out-of-frame or stop-codon sequences. Clonality was computed as one minus Shannon entropy normalized by the log of the number of unique productive sequences. Fisher's exact test with Benjamini-Hochberg correction, using a cutoff of adjusted p below 0.01, was how clones that differed between time points or between blood and tumor were identified. The table was pulled from immuneACCESS by TCRdb, which kept in-frame rearrangements only. Such tables lose some clones; where checked, under half of the loss comes from unresolved V genes, and the rest has no known cause. V and J calls and clone size follow that table, whereas D and trimming were derived from the DNA. Across this sample there are 50,000 or so clones, with 80% to 90% seen only once. The ten largest clones add up to 3% to 4% of the sample.

This sample is drawn from a study of PD-L1 blockade in urothelial cancer (dated by TCRdb to the late 2010s). At the level of the whole study: Therapy was started around 2014 for all patients, and atezolizumab 1,200 mg was administered intravenously every 3 weeks. About 85% of the roughly 29 patients were identified as males with urothelial cancer of bladder origin, and a prior smoking history was reported by 18 of 29 patients. An ECOG performance status of 0 or 1 was recorded for the patients, and 0 to 3 prior chemotherapy regimens had been received by the patients. Blood samples were analyzed at two time points: 3 weeks after treatment start (second dose) and 6 weeks after treatment start. A median of 141,255 T cells and some 82,000 unique TCRs was obtained from blood samples, and a median clonality of approximately 0.077 was observed. The study, an exploratory multi-omic analysis, examined somatic, immune and clinical correlates of response to PD-L1 blockade with atezolizumab in urothelial cancer. TCR sequencing covered pretreatment tumor samples and matched, serially collected peripheral blood taken before and after atezolizumab treatment. Durable clinical benefit was defined as a progression-free survival longer than 6 months, and TCR features were additionally tested against progression-free survival and overall survival. In the same patients, whole exome sequencing and RNA sequencing of pretreatment tumors were performed in addition to TCR sequencing. Durable clinical benefit was achieved by nine patients but not by the remaining 20. Pretreatment blood TCR-seq was available for fewer than 30 patients, at least one posttreatment blood collection was obtained for some 25 patients, and tumor TCR-seq was available for some 25 patients.

The time point tag for this specimen amounts to: pretreatment peripheral blood. The cohort included roughly 29 patients with locally advanced or metastatic urothelial carcinoma who were treated at Memorial Sloan Kettering on a trial protocol. Peripheral blood mononuclear cells were collected pretreatment and during treatment, at between 1 and 8 total time points per patient. The Qiagen DNeasy Blood extraction kit was used to purify genomic DNA from total PBMCs and tumor samples. Collected pretreatment and during treatment, PBMCs were isolated and stored as previously described. In the germline V gene, CDR1 corresponds to SNHLY and CDR2 to FYNNEI. At the junction V is shortened by 3 bases and J by 8 bases, with 16 bases in between. The CDR3 goes from the cysteine to the phenylalanine over 14 residues. Solely the CDR3 DNA is kept, with 42 bases framed from the first base. Points the paper makes about the study in general: A pretreatment peripheral blood TCR clonality below the median was linked to improved progression-free and overall survival. Because the sample size was small (n of about 30) and many of the analyses were exploratory, the results are meant to be hypothesis-generating. Patients with durable benefit showed greater expansion of tumor-associated TCR clones in peripheral blood 3 weeks after starting treatment (n ≈ 20, p = 0.022).

The sequenced sample was PBMCs, obtained around atezolizumab (anti-PD-L1) treatment. This receptor was obtained from a man between 65 and 85 years old with urothelial cancer. The chain uses TRBV2 and TRBJ1-2; TRBD1 is possibly the D segment (5 matching bases). The DNA reads TGTGCCAGCAGTGAGGGCAGGGCCGAGAAGGGCTACACCTTC. Its amino acids are CASSEGRAEKGYTF.